The sequence of this TCR beta chain was determined in a study of human T cells and chemical hapten exposure. CDR1 is MNHEY and CDR2 is SMNVEV in the germline V gene (reference sequence). V was clipped by 3 bases and J by 8 bases; unmatched bases: 4. This CDR3 region has 15 residues. This clonotype was seen ten or more times. Antigen: not known. Time point noted: patch test 2, 6 weeks after DPC sensitization. Indicated treatment: therapeutic diphenylcyclopropenone sensitization with weekly scalp DPC. Overall study results and limits: Higher patch test scores went with higher counts of PT1 expanded TCRs.

TCRdb itself ran the RACE reads through MiXCR, one entry per CDR3 protein. In the table there are about 140,000 distinct CDR3 sequences, 12% of which are singletons. The sample in question was whole blood, obtained in connection with sensitization to the hapten diphenylcyclopropenone (DPC). The origin of this receptor is a woman in her forties or fifties with alopecia areata. Some clones in this sample may be carry-over from other donors' samples. V is TRBV27 and J is TRBJ2-1; the match to TRBD2 covers 13 bases. The CDR3 is CASSLPGLAGDEQFF. The CDR3 nucleotides are TGTGCCAGCAGTTTGCCCGGACTAGCGGGAGATGAGCAGTTCTTC.